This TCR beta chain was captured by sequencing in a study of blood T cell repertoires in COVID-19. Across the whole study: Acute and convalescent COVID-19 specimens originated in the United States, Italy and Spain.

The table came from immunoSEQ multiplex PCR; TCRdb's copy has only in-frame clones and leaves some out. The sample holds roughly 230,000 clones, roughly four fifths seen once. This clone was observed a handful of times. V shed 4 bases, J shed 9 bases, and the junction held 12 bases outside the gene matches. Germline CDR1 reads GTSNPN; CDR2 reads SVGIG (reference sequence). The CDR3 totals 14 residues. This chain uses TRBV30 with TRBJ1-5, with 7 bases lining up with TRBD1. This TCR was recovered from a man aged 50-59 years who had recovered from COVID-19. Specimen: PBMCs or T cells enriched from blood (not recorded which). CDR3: CAWTTGDSRGPQHF. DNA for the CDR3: TGTGCCTGGACCACCGGGGACAGCCGCGGGCCCCAGCATTTT.